The rows below give T cell receptor beta chains drawn from one sample of a study of cytomegalovirus exposure and HLA in healthy donors. Clones were read by immunoSEQ multiplex PCR, and TCRdb kept only the in-frame ones, dropping some. The sample holds some 77,000 clones, almost 80% seen once. The sample taken for sequencing was PBMCs. Every receptor here comes from a woman between 35 and 50 years old in good health and CMV-seropositive. Both conserved end residues are part of each CDR3. A D gene is named only where the DNA matches it firmly. Only part of the rows carry a size: once, few, many, or a class if the clone is expanded.

>.|TRBJ1-2|TRBV2|.
CASSEFIGDGYTF
TGTGCCAGCAGTGAATTTATAGGGGATGGCTACACCTTC
>once|TRBJ1-6|TRBV4-1|.
CASSQASSSYNSPLHF
TGCGCCAGCAGCCAAGCGAGTAGCTCCTATAATTCACCCCTCCACTTT
>.|TRBJ1-5|TRBV2|TRBD1
CASKRDRVDHQPQHF
TGTGCCAGCAAGCGGGACAGGGTCGATCATCAGCCCCAGCATTTT
>.|TRBJ2-2|TRBV19|.
CASSLAANYNTGELFF
TGTGCCAGTAGTTTAGCAGCTAACTATAACACCGGGGAGCTGTTTTTT
>.|TRBJ1-4|TRBV21-1|.
CASSKVGQGLSYGKLFF
TGTGCCAGCAGCAAAGTTGGGCAGGGCTTGAGTTACGGAAAACTGTTTTTT
>.|TRBJ1-5|TRBV6-5|TRBD1
CASSPAGGSNQPQHF
TGTGCCAGCAGTCCAGCAGGGGGTAGCAATCAGCCCCAGCATTTT
>.|TRBJ2-7|TRBV5-4|TRBD2
CASSLPSGKSDEQYF
TGTGCCAGCAGCTTACCTAGCGGGAAGTCGGACGAGCAGTACTTC
>.|TRBJ2-1|TRBV6-4|TRBD2
CASSPGLAGINEQFF
TGTGCCAGCAGTCCGGGACTAGCGGGGATAAATGAGCAGTTCTTC
>.|TRBJ2-5|TRBV29-1|TRBD1
CSVDLGGQGQETQYF
TGCAGCGTTGACCTAGGGGGACAGGGGCAAGAGACCCAGTACTTC
>.|TRBJ2-1|TRBV11-2|TRBD1
CASSSRGQAYNEQFF
TGTGCCAGCAGCTCGCGGGGACAGGCCTACAATGAGCAGTTCTTC
>.|TRBJ2-1|TRBV7-6|.
CASSLLTQGWNNEQFF
TGTGCCAGCAGCTTATTAACGCAGGGTTGGAACAATGAGCAGTTCTTC
>once|TRBJ2-5|TRBV6-5|.
CASSRGLHIQETQYF
TGTGCCAGCAGTAGGGGACTCCATATCCAAGAGACCCAGTACTTC
>.|TRBJ1-1|TRBV19|.
CASSMVGAGRTEAFF
TGTGCCAGTAGTATGGTGGGGGCTGGCCGAACTGAAGCTTTCTTT
>.|TRBJ2-2|TRBV11-2|.
CASSPHEVLDTGELFF
TGTGCCAGCAGCCCACACGAGGTCTTGGACACCGGGGAGCTGTTTTTT
>.|TRBJ2-1|TRBV6-6|.
CASSRSGGSYNEQFF
TGTGCCAGCAGCCGTAGCGGAGGATCTTACAATGAGCAGTTCTTC
>.|TRBJ2-7|TRBV4-1|.
CASSGGGTPVYEQYF
TGCGCCAGCAGCGGAGGTGGGACACCTGTCTACGAGCAGTACTTC
>.|TRBJ2-3|TRBV9|TRBD2
CASSVGGREADTQYF
TGTGCCAGCAGCGTAGGCGGGAGGGAGGCAGATACGCAGTATTTT
>.|TRBJ1-1|TRBV5-8|TRBD1
CASSLEAVTGYEAFF
TGTGCCAGCAGCTTGGAGGCGGTGACAGGGTATGAAGCTTTCTTT
>.|TRBJ2-7|TRBV28|TRBD2
CASSLGTSGSYEQYF
TGTGCCAGCAGTTTAGGGACTAGCGGTTCCTACGAGCAGTACTTC
>.|TRBJ1-5|TRBV23-1|.
CASSQSPWGVNSNQPQHF
TGCGCCAGCAGTCAATCGCCTTGGGGGGTCAATAGCAATCAGCCCCAGCATTTT
>.|TRBJ2-3|TRBV20-1|.
CSASTSSTQYF
TGCAGTGCTAGTACTAGCAGTACGCAGTATTTT
>few|TRBJ1-4|TRBV30|.
CAWSARGEKLFF
TGTGCCTGGAGTGCACGAGGAGAAAAACTGTTTTTT
>.|TRBJ2-7|TRBV5-1|.
CASSLAAGGAGQDYEQYF
TGCGCCAGCAGCTTGGCCGCTGGAGGAGCGGGTCAAGACTACGAGCAGTACTTC
>.|TRBJ1-5|TRBV15|.
CATSIRQNDQPQHF
TGTGCCACCAGCATCCGACAGAACGATCAGCCCCAGCATTTT
>.|TRBJ2-3|TRBV9|TRBD1
CASSVGDRGFADTQYF
TGTGCCAGCAGCGTAGGGGACAGGGGGTTTGCAGATACGCAGTATTTT
>.|TRBJ2-3|TRBV2|TRBD2
CASRVAGVIADTQYF
TGTGCCAGCAGAGTAGCGGGGGTCATAGCAGATACGCAGTATTTT
>.|TRBJ2-7|TRBV27|.
CASSRQFNSGSIEQYF
TGTGCCAGCAGTAGGCAGTTCAACTCGGGGTCCATCGAGCAGTACTTC